Listed here is a single T cell receptor beta chain. This specimen belongs to a study of blood T cell repertoires in COVID-19. The V end was cut by 10 bases, the J end by 3 bases, with 14 bases between. The germline V gene has CDR1 ENHRY and CDR2 SYGVKD. The CDR3 is 13 residues long. The assay was immunoSEQ multiplex PCR, and TCRdb's table has in-frame clones only and misses some. The profile shows 110,000 to 150,000 clones, roughly three quarters of them singletons. The V and J genes are TRBV10-3 and TRBJ2-3; weak D call: TRBD1 (6 bases). The sample was peripheral blood. This TCR was recovered from a woman between 55 and 75 years old with acute or convalescent COVID-19. CDR3 in DNA: TGTGCCACCGGACGGACAGATACAGATACGCAGTATTTT. Residues: CATGRTDTDTQYF.